These 5 T cell receptor beta chains originate from one sample sequenced in a study of blood T cell repertoires in COVID-19. Measured with immunoSEQ multiplex PCR; TCRdb has only the in-frame clones, and not every one. The top ten hold 6.6% of the sample, which has under 80,000 clones, more than 75% seen once. Sample: peripheral blood. The receptors here all came from a man aged 55 to 70 with acute or convalescent COVID-19.

The chain is built from TRBV24-1 and TRBJ2-5; tentatively, D is TRBD2 (6 bases). Trimming cost V 3 bases and J 0 bases, with 7 bases left between them. Per germline, CDR1 KGHDR and CDR2 SFDVKD. CDR3 length: 14 residues. The CDR3 spells CATSDGLHQETQYF. The CDR3 DNA sequence: TGTGCCACCAGTGATGGACTACACCAAGAGACCCAGTACTTC.

This clone was recorded only once. The V gene is TRBV4-3, the J gene TRBJ2-5, with a tentative D call TRBD2 (6 bases). Per germline, CDR1 LGHNA and CDR2 YSLEER. The CDR3 loop spans 16 amino acids. Trimming removed 0 bases at V and 3 bases at J, with 14 bases between. CDR3 loop: CASSQDHGGAEETQYF. The CDR3 DNA sequence: TGCGCCAGCAGCCAAGATCATGGCGGGGCTGAAGAGACCCAGTACTTC.

The chain couples TRBV5-5 to TRBJ2-1, with 10 bases identical to TRBD2. V was clipped by 4 bases and J by 2 bases; unmatched bases: 3. In germline, CDR1 is SGHKS, CDR2 YYEKEE (reference sequence). The CDR3 consists of 15 residues. The CDR3 region is CASSAGLAAYNEQFF. In DNA, the CDR3 is TGTGCCAGCAGCGCCGGACTAGCGGCCTACAATGAGCAGTTCTTC.

V and J are TRBV2 and TRBJ1-5; D is uncertain. Germline V gene data show CDR1 as SNHLY and CDR2 as FYNNEI. This CDR3 comprises 14 residues. With 3 bases removed from V and 6 bases from J, the gap between germline ends came to 12 bases. The CDR3 DNA sequence: TGTGCCAGCAGTGACGGTCAGGTATTTCAGCCCCAGCATTTT. Amino acids: CASSDGQVFQPQHF.

The rearrangement links TRBV4-3 to TRBJ1-3; D gene uncertain. The CDR3 has 16 residues. Germline V gives CDR1 LGHNA, CDR2 YSLEER. V lost 0 bases and J lost 1, with 10 bases in between. CDR3 sequence reads: CASSQDRSGSGNTIYF. The CDR3 nucleotides are TGCGCCAGCAGCCAAGATCGGAGTGGGTCTGGAAACACCATATATTTT.